These 26 T cell receptor beta chains were all obtained from the same sample, sequenced in a study of regulatory T cells in long-lasting Graves disease (dated by TCRdb to about 2021). The library was produced with multiplex PCR. The reads were generated on an Illumina HiSeq 4000. To build TCR beta libraries, CDR3 regions were amplified by Arm-PCR using iRepertoire HTBI primers. TCRdb trimmed public reads at Q25 via fastp, called clones via MiXCR and kept in-frame beta chains. Rows matching on CDR3 protein sequence are summarized as one entry with the most common DNA and genes. This sample has over 300,000 distinct CDR3 sequences in its table, and around 16% of those were observed once. The biggest ten clones account for approximately 21% of the sample. According to the study, the label for this sample's time point signals: newly diagnosed GD, antithyroid drugs for less than 3 months. For both TCR sequencing and RNA sequencing, RNA was extracted from PBMCs in TRIzol.

The material was peripheral blood mononuclear cells (PBMCs), obtained at new diagnosis, from a patient treated with antithyroid drugs. These receptors all come from a female donor with Graves disease.

This clonotype was counted ten times or more. CDR3 residues: CASSLVGNTEAFF. The CDR3 DNA sequence: TGTGCCAGCAGCTTAGTTGGGAACACTGAAGCTTTCTTT. The chain couples TRBV7-9 to TRBJ1-1; D not certain. The CDR3 spans 13 residues. Germline CDR1 and CDR2: SEHNR and FQNEAQ (reference sequence). V was trimmed by 1 base and J by 1 base, leaving 4 bases between them.

This clonotype has ten or more counts. The chain has TRBV7-9 and TRBJ2-4; D may be TRBD1 (5 bases). Germline lookup yields CDR1 SEHNR and CDR2 FQNEAQ (reference sequence). The ends were cut back, 5 bases at V and 0 bases at J, with 14 bases in the middle. The CDR3 has 16 amino acids. CDR3 protein: CASSPTGLIAKNIQYF. DNA for the CDR3: TGTGCCAGCAGCCCAACAGGCTTAATAGCCAAAAACATTCAGTACTTC.

The CDR3 nucleotides read TGTGCCAGCAGCCTCCTGGGGGAAGGGACCTTC. It yields the protein CASSLLGEGTF. The V and J genes are TRBV28 and TRBJ1-2; D might be TRBD1 (5 bases). CDR3 length: 11 residues. CDR1 is MDHEN and CDR2 is SYDVKM in the germline V gene. Trimming took 6 bases from V and 14 from J, leaving 16 bases between them.

This clonotype was detected a few times. The J gene is TRBJ2-1, the V gene TRBV18, with TRBD1 identical over 7 bases. The CDR3 is made up of 16 amino acids. Per the germline V gene, CDR1 is KGHSH and CDR2 is LQKENI. V shed 0 bases and J 0 bases; nucleotides not matched to a gene: 2. The CDR3 loop is CASSPPDRSSYNEQFF. The DNA for the CDR3 is TGTGCCAGCTCACCACCGGACAGGAGCTCCTACAATGAGCAGTTCTTC.

This clonotype was recorded a few times. V usage is TRBV7-9 and J usage is TRBJ2-2; the D is unclear. Trimming removed 1 base at V and 4 bases at J, with 10 bases between. The CDR3 spans 15 residues. Germline CDR1 is SEHNR and CDR2 is FQNEAQ (reference sequence). The CDR3 here is CASSLDPLSTGELFF. In DNA form, the CDR3 reads TGTGCCAGCAGCTTAGACCCTTTGAGCACCGGGGAGCTGTTTTTT.

This clonotype has a single count. The rearrangement uses TRBV9 and TRBJ2-7; tentatively, D is TRBD1 or TRBD2 (6 bases each). V was shortened by 0 bases and J by 3 bases, with 13 bases between the two germline ends. This CDR3 spans 15 amino acids. The germline CDR1 and CDR2 sequences are SGDLS and YYNGEE. The CDR3 sequence is CASSVGPGDNYEQYF. The CDR3 DNA is TGTGCCAGCAGCGTAGGTCCGGGGGACAACTACGAGCAGTACTTC.

CDR3 in DNA: TGTGCCAGTAGTGCCTCCAGGACCCCCTCAGAGACCCAGTACTTC. Its protein is CASSASRTPSETQYF. The chain recombines TRBV19 with TRBJ2-5, with D unclear. CDR3 size: 15 residues. V was trimmed by 5 bases and J by 4 bases, leaving 17 bases between them. CDR1 and CDR2 from the germline V gene are LNHDA and SQIVND (reference sequence).

This clonotype was counted only a few times. The chain links TRBV9 to TRBJ1-1; 10 nucleotides line up with TRBD1. V dropped 4 bases and J dropped 1; count of bases not matched to a gene: 4. The CDR3 is made up of 15 amino acids. Germline V gives CDR1 SGDLS, CDR2 YYNGEE. CDR3: CASSLTGGSNTEAFF. The CDR3 nucleotides read TGTGCCAGCAGCTTGACAGGGGGCTCGAACACTGAAGCTTTCTTT.

This clonotype was detected many times. V gene TRBV12-3 or TRBV12-4 combines with J gene TRBJ2-5; the D gene is possibly TRBD2 (5 bases). Between the trimmed V and J ends, which lost 7 bases and 5 bases, there was a span of 26 bases. This CDR3 has 17 amino acids. CDR3 nucleotide sequence: TGTGCCAGCACCCGCCACGCCCGGGGTTCCCATGGGGAGACCCAGTACTTC. Its translation is CASTRHARGSHGETQYF.

The V and J genes are TRBV28 and TRBJ1-5; D not certain. Trimming stripped 3 bases from V and 3 bases from J, with 9 bases between. Per germline, CDR1 MDHEN and CDR2 SYDVKM. The CDR3 has 14 amino acids. In nucleotides, the CDR3 is TGTGCCAGCAGTTTTCCCCACCTCAATCAGCCCCAGCATTTT. Amino acid sequence: CASSFPHLNQPQHF. The full variable domain, with the rest looked up from reference TRBV28 and TRBJ1-5, is DVKVTQSSRYLVKRTGEKVFLECVQDMDHENMFWYRQDPGLGLRLIYFSYDVKMKEKGDIPEGYSVSREKKERFSLILESASTNQTSMYLCASSFPHLNQPQHFGDGTRLSIL.

Only a few counts were recorded for this clonotype. It may be a read error: a sequence one base away is much more abundant. The chain couples TRBV12-3 or TRBV12-4 to TRBJ2-3; 8 bases match TRBD1. The CDR3 totals 14 residues. The CDR3 sequence: CASSSGQATDTPYF. The CDR3 DNA follows: TGTGCCAGCAGTTCGGGACAGGCTACAGATACGCCGTATTTT.

In its sample, this clonotype was seen many times. V gene TRBV2 combines with J gene TRBJ1-4; D is unclear. V was shortened by 4 bases and J by 7 bases, with 13 bases between the two germline ends. The CDR3 covers 14 residues. Germline loops: CDR1 SNHLY, CDR2 FYNNEI. CDR3 nucleotide sequence: TGTGCCAGCAGTGCTGGGCGACGGAGTGAAAAACTGTTTTTT. Its translation is CASSAGRRSEKLFF.

This clonotype was counted ten times or more. V gene TRBV19 combines with J gene TRBJ1-5, with 10 bases aligning to TRBD1. Unmatched junction bases numbered 7, after V lost 9 bases and J lost 5 bases. This CDR3 has 14 residues. Germline lookup yields CDR1 LNHDA and CDR2 SQIVND (reference sequence). Written as DNA, the CDR3 is TGTGCCAGCAGCACCGGGACAGGGGATCAGCCCCAGCATTTT. Amino acid sequence: CASSTGTGDQPQHF.

This clonotype was counted ten times or more. The chain employs TRBV15 and TRBJ2-3; 9 nucleotides agree with TRBD1. Germline values: CDR1 LNHNV, CDR2 YYDKDF (reference sequence). V shed 4 bases and J 6 bases; nucleotides not matched to a gene: 14. The CDR3 contains 17 residues. The CDR3 reads CATSTDYRGRGLDTQYF. The CDR3 region has the DNA TGTGCCACCAGCACAGACTACAGGGGGCGAGGTTTGGATACGCAGTATTTT.

This clonotype was recorded many times. This chain joins TRBV5-6 and TRBJ2-3; weak D call: TRBD2 (5 bases). The V end was cut by 5 bases, the J end by 6 bases, with 16 bases between. There are 14 residues in the CDR3. CDR1 is SGHDT and CDR2 is YYEEEE in the germline V gene. The CDR3 loop is CASSLTGSRDTQYF. CDR3 coding DNA: TGTGCCAGCAGTCTGACGGGGTCTCGGGATACGCAGTATTTT.

This clonotype turned up a few times. J is TRBJ2-4 and V is TRBV4-1; no firm D call. The CDR3 contains 16 residues. Germline V gives CDR1 MGHRA, CDR2 YSYEKL. The V and J ends lost 1 base and 0 bases respectively, with 10 bases between them. The CDR3 DNA reads TGCGCCAGCAGCCAAGTTACAGCACTAGCCAAAAACATTCAGTACTTC. It encodes CASSQVTALAKNIQYF.

The table lists this clonotype with many counts. The V call is TRBV20-1, the J call TRBJ2-1, with 7 nucleotides matching TRBD2. The CDR3 extends over 17 amino acids. Unmatched junction bases numbered 19, after V lost 3 bases and J lost 8 bases. Germline loops: CDR1 DFQATT, CDR2 SNEGSKA (reference sequence). The CDR3 bases are TGCAGTGCTAGCACCATCTACTGGGAGGGGCGCCCGGATGAGCAGTTCTTC. Translated, it gives CSASTIYWEGRPDEQFF.

This sequence joins TRBV12-3 or TRBV12-4 and TRBJ2-2, with 12 bases identical to TRBD2. The CDR3 runs 18 residues. V dropped 5 bases and J dropped 1; count of bases not matched to a gene: 8. This chain's CDR3 is CASSGPGTSGLNTGELFF. CDR3 in DNA: TGTGCCAGCAGTGGTCCCGGGACTAGCGGGTTGAACACCGGGGAGCTGTTTTTT.

The rearrangement joins TRBV9 to TRBJ2-1; 8 bases map to TRBD2. The CDR3 length is 14 residues. Trimming cost V 7 bases and J 2 bases; bases outside gene matches: 5. From germline, CDR1 is SGDLS and CDR2 YYNGEE. CDR3 residues: CASGGGPTYNEQFF. In nucleotides, the CDR3 is TGTGCCAGCGGCGGGGGGCCGACCTACAATGAGCAGTTCTTC.

With respect to this clonotype: A much larger clone is a single base away; this may be a read error. The chain uses TRBV24-1 and TRBJ2-5, with unresolved D. Germline V lookup: CDR1 KGHDR, CDR2 SFDVKD. The CDR3 extends over 14 amino acids. The CDR3 DNA reads as TGTGTCACCAGTGATGCCGGCCGCCAAGAGACCCAGTACTTC. Translation: CVTSDAGRQETQYF.

This clonotype was recorded many times. The chain is built from TRBV20-1 and TRBJ2-7; 10 bases line up with TRBD2. The length of the CDR3 is 13 residues. J gave up 3 bases and V 4 bases, and 3 bases lay outside the gene matches. Germline values: CDR1 DFQATT, CDR2 SNEGSKA (reference sequence). CDR3 loop: CSAIPSGGYEQYF. Written as DNA, the CDR3 is TGCAGTGCTATTCCTAGCGGGGGCTACGAGCAGTACTTC.

This clonotype was observed a few times. The V gene is TRBV6-1, the J gene TRBJ1-6, with D hard to call. V dropped 7 bases and J dropped 11 bases, with 12 bases sitting between them. This CDR3 contains 12 residues. Germline-derived CDR1 and CDR2 are MNHNS and SASEGT. CDR3 amino acids: CASTRLLPPLHF. The CDR3 region has the DNA TGTGCCAGCACCCGACTTCTCCCACCCCTCCACTTT.

This clonotype occurred many times. V gene TRBV7-2 combines with J gene TRBJ2-1; TRBD2 might be the D (6 bases). CDR1 SGHTA and CDR2 FQGNSA come from the germline V gene. Trimming took off 1 base at V and 4 bases at J, with 14 bases between the two ends. The CDR3 contains 16 residues. This chain's CDR3 is CASSLVPGVAYNEQFF. The CDR3 DNA follows: TGTGCCAGCAGCTTAGTTCCGGGAGTCGCTTACAATGAGCAGTTCTTC.

This clonotype was detected ten times or more. CDR3 nucleotide sequence: TGTGCCAGCTCGTCAGGGACGGACTCTGGAAACACCATATATTTT. Amino acid sequence: CASSSGTDSGNTIYF. The V call is TRBV9, the J call TRBJ1-3; a possible D gene is TRBD1 (5 bases). Germline V CDR1 and CDR2: SGDLS, YYNGEE. Trimming stripped 7 bases from V and 0 bases from J, with 14 bases between. The length of the CDR3 is 15 residues.

This clonotype was observed at least ten times. The genes are TRBV7-2 and TRBJ1-3, with 7 bases matching TRBD1. Germline V gene lookup returns CDR1 SGHTA and CDR2 FQGNSA. The CDR3 runs to 15 residues. With 3 bases clipped from V and 0 bases from J, the junction kept 2 bases outside the gene matches. The CDR3 protein is CASSFDRASGNTIYF. The CDR3, as DNA: TGTGCCAGCAGCTTTGACAGGGCCTCTGGAAACACCATATATTTT.

This clonotype was recorded at least ten times. The J gene is TRBJ1-2, the V gene TRBV12-3 or TRBV12-4; possibly TRBD1 for D (5 bases). V lost 7 bases, J lost 7 bases, and 22 bases lay in between. CDR3 length: 15 amino acids. The CDR3 bases are TGTGCCAGCACCTTAGGGCAGAGGGGAAGAGCTGGCTACACCTTC. Its protein product is CASTLGQRGRAGYTF.